This T cell receptor beta chain is drawn from a study of CD8 T cells in Susac syndrome. The RNA input was roughly 0.45 to 1 ug, and it was reverse transcribed with random hexamers. By means of immunoSEQ multiplex PCR, TCR beta CDR3 spanning 54 Vbeta and 13 Jbeta underwent amplification. TCRdb called the immunoSEQ multiplex PCR reads again in MiXCR, with one record for every CDR3 protein. The sample shows roughly 130,000 distinct CDR3 sequences, around 94% of them seen only once. In blood CD8+ and CD4+ T cells, TCR beta underwent sequencing. In the multiple sclerosis control group, patients were treatment-naive and had stable or active relapsing-remitting disease. FACS was used to enrich TEMRA cells, whereas the CD8+ and CD4+ T cells were obtained by negative isolation. The sequence was collected from a human donor with multiple sclerosis. The sequenced material came from CD4+ T cells from PBMCs.

CDR3 coding DNA: TGCGCCAGCAGCCAAGGGGGGCGGGCTGGCTACACCTTC. This encodes CASSQGGRAGYTF. The genes are TRBV4-3 and TRBJ1-2; D might be TRBD1 (6 bases). V was pared by 1 base and J by 7 bases, with 10 bases between. Per the germline V gene, CDR1 is LGHNA and CDR2 is YSLEER. The CDR3 is made up of 13 amino acids.